Listed below are T cell receptor beta chains from one sample, sequenced in a study of human T cells and chemical hapten exposure. TCRdb reprocessed the RACE reads via MiXCR and lists one record per CDR3 protein. The table lists more than 110,000 distinct CDR3 sequences, about 10% of them singletons. The sequencing here drew on whole blood, taken in connection with sensitization to the hapten diphenylcyclopropenone (DPC). The receptor set was obtained from a woman in her forties or fifties with alopecia areata. Some clones in this sample may be carry-over from other donors' samples. Each CDR3 is given with its conserved first and last residue. A D gene is named only where the DNA matches it firmly. Part of the rows lack a size; the others show once, few, many or a class for expanded clones.

CDR3aa: CASSSKVGPGYEQYF
CDR3nt: TGTGCCAGCAGTTCGAAGGTTGGACCCGGCTACGAGCAGTACTTC
d_gene: .
v_gene: TRBV2
len: 15
j_gene: TRBJ2-7
abundance: few

CDR3aa: CASSPQGNEQFF
CDR3nt: TGTGCCAGCAGCCCACAGGGGAATGAGCAGTTCTTC
d_gene: TRBD1
v_gene: TRBV7-2
len: 12
j_gene: TRBJ2-1
abundance: .

CDR3aa: CASSDPGTGRYEQYF
CDR3nt: TGTGCCAGCAGTGATCCCGGGACAGGCCGCTACGAGCAGTACTTC
d_gene: TRBD1
v_gene: TRBV12-3/TRBV12-4
len: 15
j_gene: TRBJ2-7
abundance: many

CDR3aa: CASSFRVEGGTEAFF
CDR3nt: TGTGCCAGCAGCTTCAGGGTAGAGGGGGGCACTGAAGCTTTCTTT
d_gene: .
v_gene: TRBV7-9
len: 15
j_gene: TRBJ1-1
abundance: .

CDR3aa: CASNRGGNTEAFF
CDR3nt: TGTGCCAGCAATCGGGGGGGCAACACTGAAGCTTTCTTT
d_gene: .
v_gene: TRBV3-1
len: 13
j_gene: TRBJ1-1
abundance: many

CDR3aa: CASRPDISSGANVLTF
CDR3nt: TGCGCCAGCAGACCGGACATTAGCTCTGGGGCCAACGTCCTGACTTTC
d_gene: .
v_gene: TRBV5-1
len: 16
j_gene: TRBJ2-6
abundance: many

CDR3aa: CASSPGLSGANVLTF
CDR3nt: TGTGCCAGCAGCCCCGGACTTTCTGGGGCCAACGTCCTGACTTTC
d_gene: .
v_gene: TRBV12-3/TRBV12-4
len: 15
j_gene: TRBJ2-6
abundance: .

CDR3aa: CASSYSAENTEAFF
CDR3nt: TGTGCCAGCAGTTACTCGGCGGAGAACACTGAAGCTTTCTTT
d_gene: .
v_gene: TRBV6-2/TRBV6-3
len: 14
j_gene: TRBJ1-1
abundance: many

CDR3aa: CASRWGNGNSPLHF
CDR3nt: TGTGCCAGCAGATGGGGGAATGGAAATTCACCCCTCCACTTT
d_gene: .
v_gene: TRBV14
len: 14
j_gene: TRBJ1-6
abundance: many

CDR3aa: CASSPTGGANQPQHF
CDR3nt: TGTGCCAGCTCACCCACCGGGGGGGCTAATCAGCCCCAGCATTTT
d_gene: .
v_gene: TRBV18
len: 15
j_gene: TRBJ1-5
abundance: .

CDR3aa: CASSRILWDDVSSGNTIYF
CDR3nt: TGCGCCAGCAGCCGGATCCTATGGGACGACGTTAGCTCTGGAAACACCATATATTTT
d_gene: .
v_gene: TRBV4-1
len: 19
j_gene: TRBJ1-3
abundance: few

CDR3aa: CSARHLNIQYF
CDR3nt: TGCAGTGCTAGACACTTAAACATTCAGTACTTC
d_gene: .
v_gene: TRBV20-1
len: 11
j_gene: TRBJ2-4
abundance: many

CDR3aa: CASRGFSYEQYF
CDR3nt: TGTGCCAGCAGGGGGTTTTCCTACGAGCAGTACTTC
d_gene: .
v_gene: TRBV28
len: 12
j_gene: TRBJ2-7
abundance: few

CDR3aa: CASRSRRANSNQPQHF
CDR3nt: TGTGCCAGCCGTAGCCGCAGGGCGAATAGCAATCAGCCCCAGCATTTT
d_gene: .
v_gene: TRBV28
len: 16
j_gene: TRBJ1-5
abundance: many

CDR3aa: CASSLVVGASSYNEQFF
CDR3nt: TGTGCCAGCAGCTTAGTTGTGGGAGCCAGCTCCTACAATGAGCAGTTCTTC
d_gene: .
v_gene: TRBV11-2
len: 17
j_gene: TRBJ2-1
abundance: many

CDR3aa: CASRPQAPKNIQYF
CDR3nt: TGTGCCAGCAGACCCCAGGCTCCCAAAAACATTCAGTACTTC
d_gene: .
v_gene: TRBV6-2/TRBV6-3
len: 14
j_gene: TRBJ2-4
abundance: few

CDR3aa: CASRPPGLTDTQYF
CDR3nt: TGTGCCAGCAGACCCCCCGGACTGACAGATACGCAGTATTTT
d_gene: .
v_gene: TRBV6-2/TRBV6-3
len: 14
j_gene: TRBJ2-3
abundance: many

CDR3aa: CASSELPTGRTDTQYF
CDR3nt: TGTGCCAGCAGCGAGCTTCCGACAGGGAGAACAGATACGCAGTATTTT
d_gene: .
v_gene: TRBV21-1
len: 16
j_gene: TRBJ2-3
abundance: .

CDR3aa: CASSFDGTRGDTQYF
CDR3nt: TGTGCCAGCAGCTTTGACGGGACTCGGGGAGATACGCAGTATTTT
d_gene: .
v_gene: TRBV11-1
len: 15
j_gene: TRBJ2-3
abundance: .

CDR3aa: CASTYPRGPGANVLTF
CDR3nt: TGTGCCAGCACTTACCCTCGGGGCCCCGGGGCCAACGTCCTGACTTTC
d_gene: .
v_gene: TRBV7-8
len: 16
j_gene: TRBJ2-6
abundance: many

CDR3aa: CASSYGTGGTEAFF
CDR3nt: TGTGCCAGCAGTTACGGGACAGGGGGCACTGAAGCTTTCTTT
d_gene: TRBD1
v_gene: TRBV6-5
len: 14
j_gene: TRBJ1-1
abundance: .

CDR3aa: CASSAGTSYNEQFF
CDR3nt: TGTGCCAGCAGTGCCGGGACATCTTACAATGAGCAGTTCTTC
d_gene: .
v_gene: TRBV12-3/TRBV12-4
len: 14
j_gene: TRBJ2-1
abundance: many

CDR3aa: CASSSFQTGYNSPLHF
CDR3nt: TGTGCCAGCAGCTCCTTCCAGACAGGCTACAATTCACCCCTCCACTTT
d_gene: .
v_gene: TRBV6-5
len: 16
j_gene: TRBJ1-6
abundance: .

CDR3aa: CASSPRQGGTEAFF
CDR3nt: TGTGCCAGCAGTCCCCGACAGGGCGGCACTGAAGCTTTCTTT
d_gene: TRBD1
v_gene: TRBV12-3/TRBV12-4
len: 14
j_gene: TRBJ1-1
abundance: few

CDR3aa: CASSPGLAGGPRTGELFF
CDR3nt: TGTGCCAGCAGCCCGGGACTAGCGGGAGGGCCAAGGACCGGGGAGCTGTTTTTT
d_gene: TRBD2
v_gene: TRBV11-2
len: 18
j_gene: TRBJ2-2
abundance: .

CDR3aa: CASSLQYYEQYF
CDR3nt: TGTGCCAGCAGCTTACAGTACTACGAGCAGTACTTC
d_gene: .
v_gene: TRBV7-2
len: 12
j_gene: TRBJ2-7
abundance: many

CDR3aa: CASSLTGNGYTF
CDR3nt: TGTGCCAGCAGCTTAACTGGGAATGGCTACACCTTC
d_gene: .
v_gene: TRBV7-9
len: 12
j_gene: TRBJ1-2
abundance: few

CDR3aa: CASSYSKAKGSSFYNEQFF
CDR3nt: TGTGCCAGCAGTTACTCGAAAGCTAAGGGTTCGTCGTTCTACAATGAGCAGTTCTTC
d_gene: .
v_gene: TRBV6-2/TRBV6-3
len: 19
j_gene: TRBJ2-1
abundance: .

CDR3aa: CASSLDASGFRADTQYF
CDR3nt: TGCGCCAGCAGCTTGGATGCTAGCGGGTTTAGGGCGGATACGCAGTATTTT
d_gene: TRBD2
v_gene: TRBV5-1
len: 17
j_gene: TRBJ2-3
abundance: .

CDR3aa: CASSLDRDWEQYF
CDR3nt: TGTGCCAGCAGCTTGGACAGGGACTGGGAGCAGTACTTC
d_gene: .
v_gene: TRBV5-4
len: 13
j_gene: TRBJ2-7
abundance: few

CDR3aa: CSARDLASVYEQYF
CDR3nt: TGCAGTGCTAGAGATCTTGCTAGCGTCTACGAGCAGTACTTC
d_gene: .
v_gene: TRBV20-1
len: 14
j_gene: TRBJ2-7
abundance: many

CDR3aa: CASSLDSAGAEAFF
CDR3nt: TGCGCCAGCAGCTTAGACAGCGCGGGGGCTGAAGCTTTCTTT
d_gene: .
v_gene: TRBV5-1
len: 14
j_gene: TRBJ1-1
abundance: few